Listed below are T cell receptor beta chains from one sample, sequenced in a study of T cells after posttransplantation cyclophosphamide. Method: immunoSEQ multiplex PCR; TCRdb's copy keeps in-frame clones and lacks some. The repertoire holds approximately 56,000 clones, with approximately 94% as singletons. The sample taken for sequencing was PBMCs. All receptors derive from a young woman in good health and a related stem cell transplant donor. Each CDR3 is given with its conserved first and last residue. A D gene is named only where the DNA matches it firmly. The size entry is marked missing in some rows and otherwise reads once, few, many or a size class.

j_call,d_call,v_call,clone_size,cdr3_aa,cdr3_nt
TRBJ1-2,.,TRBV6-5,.,CASRGGTYGYTF,TGTGCCAGCAGGGGGGGGACATATGGCTACACCTTC
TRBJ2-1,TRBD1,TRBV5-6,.,CASSLSGQGYNEQFF,TGTGCCAGCAGCTTGTCGGGACAGGGATACAATGAGCAGTTCTTC
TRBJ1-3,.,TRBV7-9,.,CARRRSEVCFGNTIYF,TGTGCCAGGCGCCGGAGTGAGGTCTGCTTTGGAAACACCATATATTTT
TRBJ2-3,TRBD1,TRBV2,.,CASRGDRGPDTQYF,TGTGCCAGCAGGGGGGACAGGGGCCCAGATACGCAGTATTTT
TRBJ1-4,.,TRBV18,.,CASSPLNFRVSVEKLFF,TGTGCCAGCTCACCTTTGAATTTCCGGGTGTCGGTGGAAAAACTGTTTTTT
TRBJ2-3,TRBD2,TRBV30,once,CAWEATSGGQDTQYF,TGTGCCTGGGAGGCGACTAGCGGGGGACAAGATACGCAGTATTTT
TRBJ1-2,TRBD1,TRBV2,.,CASSTDRGLGYGYTF,TGTGCCAGCAGTACTGACAGGGGCCTCGGCTATGGCTACACCTTC
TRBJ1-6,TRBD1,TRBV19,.,CASSIDRGHNSPLHF,TGTGCCAGTAGTATCGACAGGGGGCATAATTCACCCCTCCACTTT
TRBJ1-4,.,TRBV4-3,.,CASSQDRGDTHEKLFF,TGCGCCAGCAGCCAAGATCGGGGGGACACCCATGAAAAACTGTTTTTT
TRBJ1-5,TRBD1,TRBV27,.,CASRRSLAGQGGPQHF,TGTGCCAGCAGGAGATCTTTGGCAGGGCAGGGGGGACCCCAGCATTTT
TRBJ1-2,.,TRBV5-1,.,CASSLSAGRYGYTF,TGCGCCAGCAGCTTGTCGGCAGGGAGGTATGGCTACACCTTC
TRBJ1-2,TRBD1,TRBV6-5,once,CASSDHRGTYGYTF,TGTGCCAGCAGTGACCACAGGGGCACCTATGGCTACACCTTC
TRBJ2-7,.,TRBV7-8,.,CASSRTGGVPYEQYF,TGTGCCAGCAGCCGAACAGGCGGGGTCCCCTACGAGCAGTACTTC
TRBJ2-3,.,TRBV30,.,CAWSDQGASTDTQYF,TGTGCCTGGAGTGACCAGGGTGCTAGCACAGATACGCAGTATTTT
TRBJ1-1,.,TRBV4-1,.,CASSPLQGPNVYTEAFF,TGCGCCAGCAGCCCTCTTCAGGGCCCCAACGTGTACACTGAAGCTTTCTTT
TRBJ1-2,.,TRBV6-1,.,CASTRTEISYGYTF,TGTGCCAGCACCCGGACAGAGATATCCTATGGCTACACCTTC
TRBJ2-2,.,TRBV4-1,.,CASSQDYRAGELFF,TGCGCCAGCAGCCAAGATTACAGGGCCGGGGAGCTGTTTTTT
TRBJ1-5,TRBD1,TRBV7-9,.,CASSVQGWDQPQHF,TGCGCCAGCAGCGTACAGGGGTGGGATCAGCCCCAGCATTTT
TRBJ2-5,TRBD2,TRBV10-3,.,CAISRTSGDGETQYF,TGTGCCATCAGCCGCACTAGCGGGGACGGGGAGACCCAGTACTTC
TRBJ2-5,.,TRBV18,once,CASSPLAAQETQYF,TGTGCCAGCTCACCACTTGCGGCCCAAGAGACCCAGTACTTC